This T cell receptor (beta chain) is from a study of early T cells in non-severe SARS-CoV-2 infection. Study details: Investigators sequenced bulk RNA drawn from unsorted whole blood, and chains remained unpaired. Notes on the study in general: Matches to VDJdb favored anti-spike CD8 responses and missed private and CD4 specificities.

The sample holds a few counts of this clonotype. The target antigen is unknown. The CDR3 runs 12 residues. Germline CDR1 and CDR2: KGHDR and SFDVKD. The germline V and J ends were trimmed by 3 bases and 4 bases, with 5 bases remaining between them. As part of library construction, unique molecular identifiers were attached to individual cDNA molecules. TCRdb fed the 5' RACE reads into MiXCR, producing one record per CDR3 protein. Altogether tens of thousands of distinct CDR3 sequences are present, roughly 5.7% being singletons, with the ten largest covering around 3.5%. The source of this sequence is an adult who was a healthcare worker with PCR-confirmed SARS-CoV-2 infection or an uninfected control (not recorded which). The sequencing used whole blood, collected at baseline. This rearrangement joins TRBV24-1 to TRBJ1-2, with D unclear. In DNA form, the CDR3 reads TGTGCCACCAGTGATAGAACCTATGGCTACACCTTC. This codes for CATSDRTYGYTF.